Shown below are 25 T cell receptor beta chains from a single sample sequenced in a study of T cells in localized non-small cell lung cancer. Repertoires were generated with immunoSEQ multiplex PCR, while TCRdb's copy carries only in-frame clones and drops some. Among roughly 34,000 clones, approximately 72% were seen once, and the ten largest hold approximately 35%. Here the sequenced sample was peripheral blood, taken before any cancer treatment. These receptors were collected from a male donor aged 60 or over with stage II squamous cell lung carcinoma.

The rearrangement uses TRBV7-2 and TRBJ2-7; 9 bases align to TRBD2. Losses at the gene ends were 6 bases for V and 3 bases for J; bases not matched to a gene: 9. In germline, CDR1 is SGHTA, CDR2 FQGNSA. The CDR3 has 15 amino acids. The CDR3, as DNA: TGTGCCAGCAGTTTTTTCCTAGCGGGGATCTACGAGCAGTACTTC. Protein sequence: CASSFFLAGIYEQYF. Drawing the rest from reference TRBV7-2 and TRBJ2-7, the complete variable domain is GAGVSQSPSNKVTEKGKDVELRCDPISGHTALYWYRQSLGQGLEFLIYFQGNSAPDKSGLPSDRFSAERTGGSVSTLTIQRTQQEDSAVYLCASSFFLAGIYEQYFGPGTRLTVT.

The chain combines TRBV15 with TRBJ2-7; 10 bases match TRBD1. The CDR3 runs 15 residues. Germline CDR1 LNHNV, CDR2 YYDKDF (reference sequence). J gave up 5 bases and V 4 bases, and 8 bases lay outside the gene matches. The CDR3, as DNA: TGTGCCACCAGCAAACCGGGACAGGGGACGGACGAGCAGTACTTC. It is translated as CATSKPGQGTDEQYF.

A note on this clone: The same CDR3 arises from other DNA sequences in this sample as well. V is TRBV27 and J is TRBJ1-5; possible D gene TRBD1, 5 bases. Germline V gene lookup returns CDR1 MNHEY and CDR2 SMNVEV (reference sequence). Trimming took 2 bases from V and 5 from J, leaving 13 bases between them. The CDR3 totals 15 residues. The CDR3 loop reads CASSLGGTGDQPQHF. CDR3 sequence (DNA): TGTGCCAGCAGTTTAGGGGGAACCGGCGATCAGCCCCAGCATTTT.

As DNA, the CDR3 is TGCGCCAGCAGCCGACAGGGGAACACTGAAGCTTTCTTT. It translates to CASSRQGNTEAFF. The gene calls are TRBV5-1 and TRBJ1-1, with TRBD1 matching over 7 bases. The CDR3 has 13 residues. Germline lookup yields CDR1 SGHRS and CDR2 YFSETQ. The trim removed 4 bases at V and 1 base at J, leaving 1 base unmatched.

This chain joins TRBV9 and TRBJ2-4; 9 bases line up with TRBD2. CDR3 length: 17 residues. V lost 4 bases and J lost 0; bases outside the gene matches: 8. The germline V gene encodes CDR1 SGDLS and CDR2 YYNGEE. The CDR3 is CASSPTGLAGAKNIQYF. The CDR3, as DNA: TGTGCCAGCAGCCCCACGGGACTAGCCGGAGCCAAAAACATTCAGTACTTC. The full variable domain, rest sourced from reference TRBV9 and TRBJ2-4, is DSGVTQTPKHLITATGQRVTLRCSPRSGDLSVYWYQQSLDQGLQFLIQYYNGEERAKGNILERFSAQQFPDLHSELNLSSLELGDSALYFCASSPTGLAGAKNIQYFGAGTRLSVL.

This chain joins TRBV6-5 and TRBJ2-3; 7 positions match TRBD1. From germline, CDR1 is MNHEY and CDR2 SVGAGI. The CDR3 is 12 residues long. With V trimmed by 6 bases and J by 7 bases, 4 bases remained unmatched. CDR3 DNA: TGTGCCAGCAGGCCACAGGGGAATACGCAGTATTTT. Translation gives CASRPQGNTQYF.

The genes are TRBV19 and TRBJ2-7; D possibly corresponds to TRBD1 (6 bases). Deletions cut 5 bases from V and 3 bases from J, with 11 bases between. The CDR3 consists of 13 residues. From germline, CDR1 is LNHDA and CDR2 SQIVND (reference sequence). CDR3 residues: CASSLTGYYEQYF. CDR3 coding DNA: TGTGCCAGTAGTCTGACAGGCTACTACGAGCAGTACTTC.

The table lists this clone with a few counts. The CDR3 region is CASQDRGYSPLHF. CDR3 DNA: TGTGCCAGCCAGGACAGGGGTTATTCACCCCTCCACTTT. The chain joins TRBV27 to TRBJ1-6; 9 positions agree with TRBD1. CDR1 MNHEY and CDR2 SMNVEV come from the germline V gene (reference sequence). V trimming: 8 bases; J trimming: 8 bases; junction bases outside the gene matches: 4. The CDR3 length is 13 residues.

The chain links TRBV5-8 to TRBJ1-2; TRBD1 agrees at 7 bases. This CDR3 contains 17 residues. V was clipped by 5 bases and J by 0 bases; unmatched bases: 13. Looked up from germline, CDR1 is SGHTS and CDR2 is YDEGEE. The CDR3 here is CASSNVRDSGANYGYTF. The CDR3 region has the DNA TGTGCCAGCAGTAACGTGAGGGACAGCGGGGCTAACTATGGCTACACCTTC.

V gene TRBV15 combines with J gene TRBJ2-3, with 13 bases aligning to TRBD2. Per germline, CDR1 LNHNV and CDR2 YYDKDF (reference sequence). CDR3 length equals 19 residues. The V segment lost 0 bases and the J segment 5 bases; nucleotides outside the gene matches: 11. As DNA, the CDR3 is TGTGCCACCAGCAGAGATTTAATTTTGACTAGCGGGGGGAAAGATACGCAGTATTTT. As protein: CATSRDLILTSGGKDTQYF.

This chain links TRBV7-2 with TRBJ1-5; D ambiguous. CDR1 is SGHTA, CDR2 FQGNSA, per germline. Trimming pared 1 base from V and 7 bases from J, leaving 2 bases between. The CDR3 extends over 11 amino acids. CDR3 in amino acids: CASSLGQPQHF. The DNA for the CDR3 is TGTGCCAGCAGCTTAGGACAGCCCCAGCATTTT.

The V and J genes are TRBV2 and TRBJ2-1, with 16 bases fitting TRBD2. The CDR3 spans 17 residues. Per germline, CDR1 SNHLY and CDR2 FYNNEI. Trimming removed 6 bases from V and 1 base from J; junction bases left unmatched: 3. CDR3 sequence reads: CASRGLAGGPSYNEQFF. The DNA of the CDR3 is TGTGCCAGCAGGGGACTAGCGGGGGGGCCATCCTACAATGAGCAGTTCTTC. Full variable domain (remainder filled in from reference TRBV2 and TRBJ2-1): EPEVTQTPSHQVTQMGQEVILRCVPISNHLYFYWYRQILGQKVEFLVSFYNNEISEKSEIFDDQFSVERPDGSNFTLKIRSTKLEDSAMYFCASRGLAGGPSYNEQFFGPGTRLTVL.

V is TRBV19 and J is TRBJ2-1; 10 positions match TRBD2. The germline V gene has CDR1 LNHDA and CDR2 SQIVND (reference sequence). V lost 7 bases and J lost 4; bases outside the gene matches: 7. The CDR3 consists of 15 residues. The CDR3 protein is CASISGRIGYNEQFF. CDR3 DNA sequence: TGTGCCAGTATTAGCGGGAGGATTGGTTACAATGAGCAGTTCTTC. The full variable domain, with the rest looked up from reference TRBV19 and TRBJ2-1, is DGGITQSPKYLFRKEGQNVTLSCEQNLNHDAMYWYRQDPGQGLRLIYYSQIVNDFQKGDIAEGYSVSREKKESFPLTVTSAQKNPTAFYLCASISGRIGYNEQFFGPGTRLTVL.

V is TRBV27 and J is TRBJ2-7, with 7 bases identical to TRBD1. CDR3 length equals 15 residues. Germline V lookup: CDR1 MNHEY, CDR2 SMNVEV (reference sequence). V gave up 3 bases and J gave up 3 bases; unmatched junction bases: 8. CDR3 sequence: CASSLTRDRDYEQYF. In DNA form, the CDR3 reads TGTGCCAGCAGTTTGACCCGCGACAGGGACTACGAGCAGTACTTC.

Within the sample, this clone is medium-sized. The chain recombines TRBV27 with TRBJ2-3, with D perhaps matching TRBD1 (5 bases). Germline V gene sequence: CDR1 MNHEY, CDR2 SMNVEV (reference sequence). Trimming removed 4 bases from V and 0 bases from J, with 11 bases in between. The CDR3 spans 15 residues. CDR3 nucleotides: TGTGCCAGCAGTTCACCGGACACTAGCACAGATACGCAGTATTTT. Translation: CASSSPDTSTDTQYF.

By proportion, this clone is medium-sized (0.01 to 0.1%). V and J are TRBV7-9 and TRBJ2-1; no clear D gene. Germline V gives CDR1 SEHNR, CDR2 FQNEAQ (reference sequence). The V and J ends lost 3 bases and 8 bases respectively, with 5 bases between them. The CDR3 runs to 11 residues. The CDR3: CASSLVHEQFF. In DNA, the CDR3 is TGTGCCAGCAGCTTGGTTCATGAGCAGTTCTTC.

In regard to this clone: Additional DNA sequences in this sample encode the identical CDR3. V is TRBV7-2 and J is TRBJ2-6; no firm D call. The CDR3 covers 15 residues. Germline assignment: CDR1 SGHTA and CDR2 FQGNSA. Trimming removed 4 bases from V and 2 bases from J, with 9 bases in between. The CDR3 sequence is CASSSRLTGANVLTF. CDR3 DNA: TGTGCCAGCAGCTCCCGTCTGACTGGGGCCAACGTCCTGACTTTC.

The gene calls are TRBV4-2 and TRBJ1-1, with TRBD1 as a possible D gene (5 bases). The V gene lost 1 base and the J gene lost 2 bases, with 8 bases spanning the gap. Germline CDR1 and CDR2: LGHNA and YNFKEQ. CDR3 length: 14 amino acids. The CDR3 sequence is CASSQGGVNTEAFF. The CDR3 nucleotides are TGTGCCAGCAGCCAAGGGGGGGTCAACACTGAAGCTTTCTTT.

V is TRBV5-4 and J is TRBJ2-7, with 8 bases fitting TRBD2. J gave up 2 bases and V 5 bases, and 3 bases lay outside the gene matches. CDR1 and CDR2 from the germline V gene are SGHNT and YYREEE (reference sequence). There are 13 residues in the CDR3. CDR3 DNA sequence: TGTGCCAGCAGTGGGGGACTAGCCTACGAGCAGTACTTC. Translation: CASSGGLAYEQYF.

This chain joins TRBV28 and TRBJ2-5, with D maybe TRBD2 (6 bases). Germline V lookup: CDR1 MDHEN, CDR2 SYDVKM. This CDR3 has 15 residues. V dropped 3 bases and J dropped 5 bases, with 16 bases sitting between them. CDR3 DNA: TGTGCCAGCAGTTTGCGGGGCTCCAGCGGGGAGACCCAGTACTTC. Translating gives CASSLRGSSGETQYF.

The chain uses TRBV30 and TRBJ2-3, with TRBD2 matching over 8 bases. The CDR3 is 15 amino acids. Per germline, CDR1 GTSNPN and CDR2 SVGIG (reference sequence). The V segment lost 4 bases and the J segment 2 bases; nucleotides outside the gene matches: 8. CDR3 protein: CAWTVGGGITDTQYF. In DNA, the CDR3 is TGTGCCTGGACAGTTGGCGGGGGGATCACAGATACGCAGTATTTT.

V usage is TRBV5-5 and J usage is TRBJ1-1; a possible D gene is TRBD1 (5 bases). Germline V lookup: CDR1 SGHKS, CDR2 YYEKEE (reference sequence). CDR3 size: 12 residues. CDR3 bases: TGTGCAGCCGGGACCTCGAACACTGAAGCTTTCTTT. Translating it yields CAAGTSNTEAFF.

This clone has just one count. The chain couples TRBV7-9 to TRBJ1-2, with D possibly being TRBD1 (5 bases). The CDR3 covers 15 residues. V gave up 6 bases and J gave up 4 bases, with 18 bases separating them. From germline, CDR1 is SEHNR and CDR2 FQNEAQ (reference sequence). The CDR3 loop is CASSWGVGQSYGYTF. CDR3 coding DNA: TGTGCCAGCAGTTGGGGTGTGGGGCAATCCTATGGCTACACCTTC.

The chain's CDR3 is CASGPTGTGGTPLHF. In DNA form, the CDR3 reads TGTGCCAGCGGACCAACCGGGACAGGGGGGACACCCCTCCACTTT. The chain links TRBV9 to TRBJ1-6; 11 bases line up with TRBD1. The CDR3 consists of 15 residues. The V segment lost 7 bases and the J segment 11 bases; nucleotides outside the gene matches: 11. The germline V gene encodes CDR1 SGDLS and CDR2 YYNGEE. Together with reference TRBV9 and TRBJ1-6, the CDR3 gives the full variable domain: DSGVTQTPKHLITATGQRVTLRCSPRSGDLSVYWYQQSLDQGLQFLIQYYNGEERAKGNILERFSAQQFPDLHSELNLSSLELGDSALYFCASGPTGTGGTPLHFGNGTRLTVT.

The V and J genes are TRBV27 and TRBJ2-1, with a tentative D call TRBD2 (5 bases). The CDR3 is made up of 14 amino acids. The ends were cut back, 4 bases at V and 1 base at J, with 8 bases in the middle. CDR1 and CDR2 from the germline V gene are MNHEY and SMNVEV (reference sequence). CDR3 sequence (DNA): TGTGCCAGCAGTTCCGACTATTCCTACAATGAGCAGTTCTTC. Translated: CASSSDYSYNEQFF.